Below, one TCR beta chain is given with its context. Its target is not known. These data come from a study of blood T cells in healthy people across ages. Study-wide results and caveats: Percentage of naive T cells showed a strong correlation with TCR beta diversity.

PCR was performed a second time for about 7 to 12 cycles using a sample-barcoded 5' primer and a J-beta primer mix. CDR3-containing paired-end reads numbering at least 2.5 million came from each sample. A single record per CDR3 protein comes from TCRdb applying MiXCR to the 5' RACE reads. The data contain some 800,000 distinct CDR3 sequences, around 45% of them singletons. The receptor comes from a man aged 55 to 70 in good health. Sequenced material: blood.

The CDR3 nucleotides read TGTGCCACCAGCAGAGATAGGATGTCCTACGAGCAGTACTTC. Protein sequence: CATSRDRMSYEQYF. The chain carries TRBV15 and TRBJ2-7; D is ambiguous. Trimming removed 0 bases at V and 1 base at J, with 7 bases between. CDR1 and CDR2 from the germline V gene are LNHNV and YYDKDF (reference sequence). The CDR3 length is 14 residues.